The 30 T cell receptor beta chains below were found in one sample sequenced in a study of T cell repertoires in cytomegalovirus infection. These TCRs' antigens remain unknown. TCRdb fed the reads into MiXCR, producing one record per CDR3 protein. The sample contains 750,000 to 950,000 distinct CDR3 sequences, just under 30% of which appear only once. Sequencing was performed on cultured CD8+ T cells from PBMCs, taken from culture after CMV antigen stimulation. Receptor source: a human donor in good health (CMV status not recorded). Some clones in this sample may be carry-over from other donors' samples.

This clonotype has only one observation. The V call is TRBV4-2, the J call TRBJ2-1; the match to TRBD2 covers 9 bases. Trimming took 0 bases from V and 0 from J; bases not matched to a gene: 3. Germline V lookup: CDR1 LGHNA, CDR2 YNFKEQ. There are 17 residues in the CDR3. For the CDR3, the DNA is TGTGCCAGCAGCCAAGAACTAGCGGGTTACTCCTACAATGAGCAGTTCTTC. As protein: CASSQELAGYSYNEQFF.

Ten or more counts support this clonotype. The chain links TRBV7-8 to TRBJ1-2, with D unclear. Germline V gene lookup returns CDR1 SGHVS and CDR2 FQNEAQ. The CDR3 contains 13 residues. Between the trimmed V and J ends, which lost 6 bases and 7 bases, there was a span of 15 bases. The DNA of the CDR3 is TGTGCCAGCAGGCCTGGGGAGGCGACTGGCTACACCTTC. Protein product: CASRPGEATGYTF.

This chain links TRBV6-2 or TRBV6-3 with TRBJ2-5, with no clear D. Trimming removed 10 bases at V and 4 bases at J, with 10 bases between. The germline gives CDR1 MNHEY, CDR2 SVGEGT. The CDR3 is 11 amino acids. In nucleotides, the CDR3 is TGTGCCACCCTAGAATTAGAGACCCAGTACTTC. Translating it yields CATLELETQYF.

A few counts support this clonotype. The genes are TRBV19 and TRBJ2-7, with D possibly matching TRBD1 (5 bases). This CDR3 comprises 13 residues. Trimming took off 6 bases at V and 3 bases at J, with 12 bases between the two ends. Germline V gives CDR1 LNHDA, CDR2 SQIVND (reference sequence). The CDR3 region has the DNA TGTGCCAGTAGCGCCGCAGGACACTACGAGCAGTACTTC. Residues: CASSAAGHYEQYF.

This clonotype showed up just a few times. The chain uses TRBV6-1 and TRBJ2-1; D is unclear. The CDR3 is 14 residues long. Germline V gene data show CDR1 as MNHNS and CDR2 as SASEGT. Trimming left V 5 bases short and J 10 bases short, with 18 bases between. The CDR3 nucleotides read TGTGCCAGCAGTCTCAACCCCCCGGGCACCGAGCAGTTCTTC. Protein sequence: CASSLNPPGTEQFF.

The chain employs TRBV5-6 and TRBJ2-7; D gene ambiguous. The CDR3 loop spans 14 amino acids. CDR1 and CDR2 (germline): SGHDT, YYEEEE. V lost 0 bases, J lost 7 bases, and 14 bases lay in between. The CDR3 coding sequence is TGTGCCAGCAGCTTGGTGGTAGGTCCTCGGGAGCAGTACGTC. Translating it yields CASSLVVGPREQYV.

The V and J genes are TRBV7-2 and TRBJ1-3; 7 nucleotides match TRBD1. There are 15 residues in the CDR3. Per germline, CDR1 SGHTA and CDR2 FQGNSA. The J segment lost 4 bases and the V segment lost 8 bases, leaving 11 bases of the junction unmatched. CDR3 DNA sequence: TGTGCCAGCTCCCCCCCAACAGGGGCCGGAAACACCATATATTTT. Translated, it gives CASSPPTGAGNTIYF. The variable domain in full, completed from reference TRBV7-2 and TRBJ1-3, reads GAGVSQSPSNKVTEKGKDVELRCDPISGHTALYWYRQSLGQGLEFLIYFQGNSAPDKSGLPSDRFSAERTGGSVSTLTIQRTQQEDSAVYLCASSPPTGAGNTIYFGEGSWLTVV.

A few counts support this clonotype. The chain combines TRBV12-5 with TRBJ1-2, with 8 bases matching TRBD1. CDR1 is LGHNT and CDR2 is FRNRAP in the germline V gene. The CDR3 has 17 amino acids. V lost 0 bases, J lost 0 bases, and 6 bases stayed unmatched. The CDR3, as DNA: TGTGCTAGTGGTTTGGTACCAGGGGGCAAATCTAACTATGGCTACACCTTC. This codes for CASGLVPGGKSNYGYTF. The variable domain in full, completed from reference TRBV12-5 and TRBJ1-2, reads DARVTQTPRHKVTEMGQEVTMRCQPILGHNTVFWYRQTMMQGLELLAYFRNRAPLDDSGMPKDRFSAEMPDATLATLKIQPSEPRDSAVYFCASGLVPGGKSNYGYTFGSGTRLTVV.

V and J are TRBV28 and TRBJ2-1; TRBD2 is a possible D gene (5 bases). The CDR3 spans 13 residues. Germline CDR1 MDHEN, CDR2 SYDVKM. Between the trimmed V and J ends, which lost 6 bases and 2 bases, there was a span of 8 bases. The CDR3 is CASRMRAYNEQFF. CDR3 in DNA: TGTGCCAGCAGAATGAGGGCCTACAATGAGCAGTTCTTC.

The rearrangement joins TRBV13 to TRBJ1-5, with TRBD1 as a possible D gene (5 bases). The CDR3 has 16 residues. CDR1 and CDR2 from the germline V gene are PRHDT and FYEKMQ (reference sequence). The germline V and J ends were trimmed by 1 base and 1 base, with 11 bases remaining between them. The CDR3, as DNA: TGTGCCAGCAGCTTAGAACCTGGGGACAGCAATCAGCCCCAGCATTTT. Amino acids: CASSLEPGDSNQPQHF. Full variable domain (remainder filled in from reference TRBV13 and TRBJ1-5): AAGVIQSPRHLIKEKRETATLKCYPIPRHDTVYWYQQGPGQDPQFLISFYEKMQSDKGSIPDRFSAQQFSDYHSELNMSSLELGDSALYFCASSLEPGDSNQPQHFGDGTRLSIL.

This clonotype appeared a few times. J is TRBJ2-3 and V is TRBV4-1; 9 bases fit TRBD2. The CDR3 consists of 15 residues. CDR1 is MGHRA, CDR2 YSYEKL, per germline. V gave up 3 bases and J gave up 1 base; unmatched junction bases: 2. CDR3: CASSHRTSGTDTQYF. The CDR3 coding sequence is TGCGCCAGCAGCCACCGGACTAGCGGCACAGATACGCAGTATTTT.

The rearrangement joins TRBV7-6 to TRBJ2-5; D is ambiguous. In germline, CDR1 is SGHVS, CDR2 FNYEAQ. This CDR3 region has 15 residues. Trimming cost V 1 base and J 2 bases, with 11 bases left between them. The CDR3 sequence is CASSLDEGPQETQYF. Written as DNA, the CDR3 is TGTGCCAGCAGCTTAGATGAAGGACCTCAAGAGACCCAGTACTTC.

This sequence joins TRBV6-1 and TRBJ2-7; D is unclear. Trimming left V 2 bases short and J 4 bases short, with 6 bases between. Germline loops: CDR1 MNHNS, CDR2 SASEGT. CDR3 length: 12 amino acids. CDR3 protein: CASSELGYEQYF. CDR3 DNA: TGTGCCAGCAGTGAACTGGGTTACGAGCAGTACTTC.

This clonotype turned up a few times. The V call is TRBV7-9, the J call TRBJ2-7, with 8 bases fitting TRBD2. The CDR3 consists of 13 residues. V dropped 3 bases and J dropped 5; count of bases not matched to a gene: 3. Germline CDR1 reads SEHNR; CDR2 reads FQNEAQ (reference sequence). The DNA of the CDR3 is TGTGCCAGCAGCTTGGGACTAGGGAACGAGCAGTACTTC. This translates into CASSLGLGNEQYF.

The chain recombines TRBV7-9 with TRBJ2-5; perhaps D is TRBD1 or TRBD2 (5 bases each). CDR3 size: 16 residues. The germline V gene encodes CDR1 SEHNR and CDR2 FQNEAQ (reference sequence). The V and J ends lost 5 bases and 2 bases respectively, with 18 bases between them. Here the CDR3 reads CASSHRERGQQETQYF. For the CDR3, the DNA is TGTGCCAGCAGCCACCGTGAGAGGGGTCAACAAGAGACCCAGTACTTC.

This clonotype was detected many times. The CDR3 protein is CASSLSKDNEQYF. CDR3 coding DNA: TGTGCCAGCAGCTTATCCAAAGATAACGAGCAGTACTTC. The chain has TRBV7-8 and TRBJ2-7; no clear D. V lost 2 bases and J lost 5, with 10 bases in between. There are 13 residues in the CDR3. Germline V gene data show CDR1 as SGHVS and CDR2 as FQNEAQ.

The rearrangement joins TRBV4-2 to TRBJ2-4; D is undetermined. V shed 0 bases and J shed 0 bases, with 12 bases lying between them. This CDR3 has 17 amino acids. Germline lookup yields CDR1 LGHNA and CDR2 YNFKEQ. The CDR3 nucleotides are TGTGCCAGCAGCCAAGATCTCCTTTCGGTAGCCAAAAACATTCAGTACTTC. Its translation: CASSQDLLSVAKNIQYF.

There are many counts of this clonotype. The rearrangement uses TRBV7-6 and TRBJ1-2; D is unresolved. The germline CDR1 and CDR2 sequences are SGHVS and FNYEAQ. The V gene lost 1 base and the J gene lost 3 bases, with 6 bases spanning the gap. The CDR3 length is 13 residues. CDR3 sequence: CASSLEVDYGYTF. The CDR3 nucleotides are TGTGCCAGCAGCTTAGAAGTAGACTATGGCTACACCTTC.

V is TRBV13 and J is TRBJ2-3; D may be TRBD1 (8 bases). V gave up 5 bases and J gave up 1 base, with 13 bases separating them. Looked up from germline, CDR1 is PRHDT and CDR2 is FYEKMQ (reference sequence). The CDR3 totals 15 residues. Here the CDR3 reads CASSHRGGRTDTQYF. The CDR3 DNA sequence: TGTGCCAGCAGCCACAGGGGGGGGCGCACAGATACGCAGTATTTT.

The chain joins TRBV7-9 to TRBJ2-3; the D call may be TRBD1 or TRBD2 (6 bases each). From germline, CDR1 is SEHNR and CDR2 FQNEAQ (reference sequence). V gave up 5 bases and J gave up 7 bases, with 16 bases separating them. This CDR3 spans 14 amino acids. In DNA, the CDR3 is TGTGCCAGCAGCGCCGGGGGCGCTGGAAATACGCAGTATTTT. This gives the protein CASSAGGAGNTQYF.

J is TRBJ1-2 and V is TRBV6-1; D is ambiguous. V lost 2 bases and J 0 bases, leaving 10 bases between the germline ends. Germline CDR1 MNHNS, CDR2 SASEGT. The CDR3 loop spans 15 amino acids. CDR3 sequence (DNA): TGTGCCAGCAGTGAATTCAGAGGGCCTAACTATGGCTACACCTTC. This encodes CASSEFRGPNYGYTF.

The chain joins TRBV12-3 or TRBV12-4 to TRBJ1-2; no reliable D call. The length of the CDR3 is 13 residues. The ends were cut back, 5 bases at V and 8 bases at J, with 15 bases in the middle. The CDR3 DNA reads TGTGCCAGCAGTATTGGGCGAAGTGGCGGCTACACCTTC. The encoded protein is CASSIGRSGGYTF.

This clonotype was seen many times. V is TRBV7-6 and J is TRBJ2-3; 11 nucleotides agree with TRBD2. V lost 4 bases, J lost 2 bases, and 5 bases stayed unmatched. Germline V CDR1 and CDR2: SGHVS, FNYEAQ. The length of the CDR3 is 16 residues. The CDR3, as DNA: TGTGCCAGCAGCTCCACTAGCGGGGGCCCCACAGATACGCAGTATTTT. The encoded protein is CASSSTSGGPTDTQYF.

This clonotype has just a few counts. The J gene is TRBJ1-1, the V gene TRBV28, with no clear D. V dropped 7 bases and J dropped 0 bases, with 12 bases sitting between them. CDR3 length equals 14 residues. The V gene's germline CDR1 is MDHEN and CDR2 SYDVKM. The CDR3 DNA reads TGTGCCAGCACCCAAGTCAGGTTGAACACTGAAGCTTTCTTT. Its translation is CASTQVRLNTEAFF.

V usage is TRBV7-9 and J usage is TRBJ1-2; weak D call: TRBD1 (6 bases). There are 14 residues in the CDR3. The germline V gene has CDR1 SEHNR and CDR2 FQNEAQ (reference sequence). V was shortened by 5 bases and J by 8 bases, with 18 bases between the two germline ends. The CDR3 region is CASSPTGFGSGYTF. The CDR3 DNA follows: TGTGCCAGCAGCCCAACAGGGTTTGGGAGCGGCTACACCTTC.

This chain joins TRBV6-1 and TRBJ2-5; weak D call: TRBD2 (7 bases). From germline, CDR1 is MNHNS and CDR2 SASEGT. Trimming stripped 3 bases from V and 0 bases from J, with 14 bases between. This CDR3 spans 16 amino acids. In DNA form, the CDR3 reads TGTGCCAGCAGTGAGGGGGGGGCACCGTACCAAGAGACCCAGTACTTC. Translating it yields CASSEGGAPYQETQYF.

This clonotype appeared many times. V gene TRBV4-2 combines with J gene TRBJ1-4; a weak D match, TRBD1 (6 bases). Trimming shortened V by 1 base and J by 8 bases, and 14 bases separated the two germline ends. CDR1 is LGHNA, CDR2 YNFKEQ, per germline. The CDR3 totals 15 residues. CDR3 coding DNA: TGTGCCAGCAGCCAAGGGGACACATTAGGGGAAAAACTGTTTTTT. The encoded protein is CASSQGDTLGEKLFF.

The rearrangement uses TRBV7-8 and TRBJ1-1, with TRBD1 as a possible D gene (5 bases). The CDR3 extends over 15 amino acids. The V end lost 4 bases, the J end lost 6 bases, and 18 bases lay between the germline ends. The germline CDR1 and CDR2 sequences are SGHVS and FQNEAQ. The CDR3, as DNA: TGTGCCAGCAGCTCCCTAAAAGGCTTAGGGGCTGAAGCTTTCTTT. Translating it yields CASSSLKGLGAEAFF.

In nucleotides, the CDR3 is TGTGCCAGCAGTGAGGACAGCTATGGCTACACCTTC. Protein product: CASSEDSYGYTF. The chain recombines TRBV9 with TRBJ1-2, with D possibly TRBD1 on 6 matching bases. This CDR3 is 12 amino acids long. Between the trimmed V and J ends, which lost 5 bases and 4 bases, there was a span of 9 bases. Germline V gene lookup returns CDR1 SGDLS and CDR2 YYNGEE.

This clonotype was seen ten or more times. The rearrangement links TRBV12-3 or TRBV12-4 to TRBJ1-5; D remains unclear. The CDR3 contains 15 residues. With 6 bases removed from V and 0 bases from J, the gap between germline ends came to 12 bases. The chain's CDR3 is CASSKGRVSNQPQHF. The CDR3 nucleotides read TGTGCCAGCAGCAAAGGACGGGTTAGCAATCAGCCCCAGCATTTT.